Following are 24 T cell receptor beta chains from one sample sequenced in a study of patients and donors after allogeneic stem cell transplantation. TCRdb called the RT-PCR reads again in MiXCR, with one record for every CDR3 protein. Among about a million distinct CDR3 sequences listed, about a sixth were seen once. The sample consisted of blood, either unsorted or a sorted T cell fraction (not recorded which). The source is a human donor who was either an allogeneic HSCT recipient or a stem cell or donor lymphocyte infusion donor (not recorded which). It is not recorded whose cells these are; they may come from a transplant donor.

This clonotype appeared a few times. The rearrangement links TRBV24-1 to TRBJ2-1; TRBD2 agrees at 14 bases. The CDR3 length is 16 residues. CDR1 and CDR2 from the germline V gene are KGHDR and SFDVKD. Trimming removed 3 bases from V and 6 bases from J; junction bases left unmatched: 3. The CDR3 loop reads CATSDGGLAGVNEQFF. The CDR3 DNA follows: TGTGCCACCAGTGATGGGGGACTAGCGGGGGTCAATGAGCAGTTCTTC.

This clonotype was seen a few times. The gene calls are TRBV6-1 and TRBJ2-1; the D gene could be TRBD1 or TRBD2 (6 bases each). The germline V gene encodes CDR1 MNHNS and CDR2 SASEGT. CDR3 length: 14 amino acids. Trimming removed 6 bases at V and 3 bases at J, with 12 bases between. The CDR3 protein is CASRGGTFYNEQFF. In DNA form, the CDR3 reads TGTGCCAGCAGAGGGGGGACATTCTACAATGAGCAGTTCTTC.

The chain couples TRBV7-2 to TRBJ2-3, with D perhaps matching TRBD2 (6 bases). In germline, CDR1 is SGHTA, CDR2 FQGNSA. The V end lost 5 bases, the J end lost 7 bases, and 13 bases lay between the germline ends. The CDR3 has 13 amino acids. The CDR3 reads CASSPDLANTQYF. The DNA for the CDR3 is TGTGCCAGCAGCCCCGACCTAGCGAATACGCAGTATTTT. Full variable domain (remainder filled in from reference TRBV7-2 and TRBJ2-3): GAGVSQSPSNKVTEKGKDVELRCDPISGHTALYWYRQSLGQGLEFLIYFQGNSAPDKSGLPSDRFSAERTGGSVSTLTIQRTQQEDSAVYLCASSPDLANTQYFGPGTRLTVL.

The rearrangement links TRBV4-2 to TRBJ2-1, with 10 bases fitting TRBD2. V dropped 3 bases and J dropped 6; count of bases not matched to a gene: 5. The germline gives CDR1 LGHNA, CDR2 YNFKEQ. The CDR3 covers 15 residues. The DNA of the CDR3 is TGTGCCAGCAGCCAGAGCGGGGGGGCCGTCAATGAGCAGTTCTTC. This sequence encodes CASSQSGGAVNEQFF.

This chain links TRBV20-1 with TRBJ1-1, with 8 bases aligning to TRBD1. Germline V lookup: CDR1 DFQATT, CDR2 SNEGSKA (reference sequence). There are 17 residues in the CDR3. J gave up 3 bases and V 3 bases, and 15 bases lay outside the gene matches. The CDR3 coding sequence is TGCAGTGCTAGGAAACAGGGGGAAAGTAGGAATGACACTGAAGCTTTCTTT. Amino acid sequence: CSARKQGESRNDTEAFF.

This chain uses TRBV6-1 with TRBJ1-4; TRBD1 matches 7 bases. J lost 4 bases, V lost 5 bases, and 1 base had no gene match. The CDR3 length is 13 residues. The germline V gene has CDR1 MNHNS and CDR2 SASEGT. The CDR3 DNA reads as TGTGCCAGCAGTACAGGGGATAATGAAAAACTGTTTTTT. Residues: CASSTGDNEKLFF.

Only a few counts were recorded for this clonotype. The rearrangement uses TRBV20-1 and TRBJ1-3; no firm D call. V dropped 0 bases and J dropped 5 bases, with 8 bases sitting between them. This CDR3 has 13 residues. Germline assignment: CDR1 DFQATT and CDR2 SNEGSKA (reference sequence). The DNA of the CDR3 is TGCAGTGCTAGAGATGCAGCTAGAAACACCATATATTTT. Translated, it gives CSARDAARNTIYF.

The CDR3 loop reads CASSTGQGVTDTQYF. The CDR3 DNA reads as TGCGCCAGCAGCACCGGACAGGGAGTTACAGATACGCAGTATTTT. The chain recombines TRBV5-1 with TRBJ2-3, with 8 nucleotides matching TRBD1. This CDR3 is built from 15 residues. Germline V gives CDR1 SGHRS, CDR2 YFSETQ. Trimming took 4 bases from V and 3 from J; bases not matched to a gene: 7. Full variable domain (remainder filled in from reference TRBV5-1 and TRBJ2-3): KAGVTQTPRYLIKTRGQQVTLSCSPISGHRSVSWYQQTPGQGLQFLFEYFSETQRNKGNFPGRFSGRQFSNSRSEMNVSTLELGDSALYLCASSTGQGVTDTQYFGPGTRLTVL.

The sample holds a few counts of this clonotype. The rearrangement uses TRBV5-1 and TRBJ1-4; 7 positions match TRBD1. The CDR3 length is 16 residues. The ends lost 2 bases at V and 5 bases at J; junction bases unmatched: 9. From germline, CDR1 is SGHRS and CDR2 YFSETQ. The CDR3 DNA reads TGCGCCAGCAGCTTAGGTGCGGGACAGTTAAATGAAAAACTGTTTTTT. It is translated as CASSLGAGQLNEKLFF. The whole variable domain, remainder taken from reference TRBV5-1 and TRBJ1-4, is KAGVTQTPRYLIKTRGQQVTLSCSPISGHRSVSWYQQTPGQGLQFLFEYFSETQRNKGNFPGRFSGRQFSNSRSEMNVSTLELGDSALYLCASSLGAGQLNEKLFFGSGTQLSVL.

This sequence joins TRBV10-3 and TRBJ2-7, with 7 bases that match TRBD1. Germline V gene sequence: CDR1 ENHRY, CDR2 SYGVKD. The CDR3 totals 13 residues. V trimming: 8 bases; J trimming: 2 bases; junction bases outside the gene matches: 6. The CDR3 DNA is TGTGCCATCCAACGGGACAGACCCTACGAGCAGTACTTC. This encodes CAIQRDRPYEQYF.

A few counts support this clonotype. V gene TRBV4-3 combines with J gene TRBJ2-3; D is uncertain. Looked up from germline, CDR1 is LGHNA and CDR2 is YSLEER. V gave up 2 bases and J gave up 1 base, with 10 bases separating them. CDR3 length: 15 amino acids. The CDR3 region has the DNA TGCGCCAGCAGCCAATATGAGGTTGGCACAGATACGCAGTATTTT. Translating it yields CASSQYEVGTDTQYF.

The chain links TRBV27 to TRBJ2-2; 9 nucleotides match TRBD2. Germline trimming cut 1 base from V and 7 bases from J; bases unmatched to any gene: 4. Germline V lookup: CDR1 MNHEY, CDR2 SMNVEV (reference sequence). This CDR3 contains 15 residues. The DNA of the CDR3 is TGTGCCAGCAGTTTATTGGGACTAGCTGGCGGGGAGCTGTTTTTT. Translation gives CASSLLGLAGGELFF.

This clonotype appeared once. The CDR3, as DNA: TGTGCCACCATGGGACAGGGAGAAGATTATGGCTACACCTTC. It codes for CATMGQGEDYGYTF. The chain combines TRBV10-3 with TRBJ1-2, with TRBD1 matching 9 bases. This CDR3 region has 14 residues. Germline V gives CDR1 ENHRY, CDR2 SYGVKD. Unmatched junction bases numbered 11, after V lost 10 bases and J lost 5 bases.

This chain joins TRBV9 and TRBJ2-7; no clear D gene. With 0 bases removed from V and 0 bases from J, the gap between germline ends came to 10 bases. Germline loops: CDR1 SGDLS, CDR2 YYNGEE. This CDR3 contains 15 residues. CDR3 in DNA: TGTGCCAGCAGCGTAGTACCGGCGAGCTCCTACGAGCAGTACTTC. Amino acids: CASSVVPASSYEQYF.

The gene calls are TRBV5-1 and TRBJ2-7, with TRBD1 as a possible D gene (6 bases). The CDR3 is 15 residues long. V lost 0 bases and J 3 bases, leaving 13 bases between the germline ends. Germline-derived CDR1 and CDR2 are SGHRS and YFSETQ. CDR3 in amino acids: CASSLAIGQHYEQYF. For the CDR3, the DNA is TGCGCCAGCAGCTTGGCCATAGGACAGCACTACGAGCAGTACTTC. Complete variable domain (other parts from reference TRBV5-1 and TRBJ2-7): KAGVTQTPRYLIKTRGQQVTLSCSPISGHRSVSWYQQTPGQGLQFLFEYFSETQRNKGNFPGRFSGRQFSNSRSEMNVSTLELGDSALYLCASSLAIGQHYEQYFGPGTRLTVT.

V gene TRBV12-3 or TRBV12-4 combines with J gene TRBJ1-1; D not resolved. This CDR3 has 18 amino acids. The ends were cut back, 6 bases at V and 0 bases at J, with 23 bases in the middle. CDR3 sequence (DNA): TGTGCCAGCAGACGTTTGAAAGGCAGTCTTCGACTGAACACTGAAGCTTTCTTT. Translation: CASRRLKGSLRLNTEAFF.

This sequence joins TRBV12-3 or TRBV12-4 and TRBJ2-7; 7 nucleotides align to TRBD2. The CDR3 loop spans 14 amino acids. V trimming: 6 bases; J trimming: 4 bases; junction bases outside the gene matches: 9. The CDR3 bases are TGTGCCAGCAGGGGGCGGGGGATCTATTACGAGCAGTACTTC. It encodes CASRGRGIYYEQYF.

This clonotype has only a few counts. The chain links TRBV4-1 to TRBJ1-5; the match to TRBD1 covers 9 bases. The CDR3 runs to 18 residues. Germline V gene data show CDR1 as MGHRA and CDR2 as YSYEKL. The J segment lost 4 bases and the V segment lost 4 bases, leaving 14 bases of the junction unmatched. Written as DNA, the CDR3 is TGCGCCAGCAGCCGTCCCGGGACAGGGCGAGACGAAAATCAGCCCCAGCATTTT. Encoded protein: CASSRPGTGRDENQPQHF.

This chain uses TRBV6-2 or TRBV6-3 with TRBJ2-1, with unresolved D. V lost 0 bases and J lost 7, with 10 bases in between. The CDR3 runs 14 residues. Germline V gene lookup returns CDR1 MNHEY and CDR2 SVGEGT. The CDR3 protein is CASSYSPARNEQFF. CDR3 nucleotide sequence: TGTGCCAGCAGTTACTCGCCAGCGAGAAATGAGCAGTTCTTC.

This chain connects TRBV12-3 or TRBV12-4 to TRBJ1-2; TRBD1 matches at 8 bases. The CDR3 totals 14 residues. Trimming took 1 base from V and 6 from J; bases not matched to a gene: 4. CDR3 nucleotides: TGTGCCAGCAGTTTAGTGGGACAGGCAGATGGCTACACCTTC. Its translation is CASSLVGQADGYTF.

There are many counts of this clonotype. The chain couples TRBV24-1 to TRBJ1-1; possible D gene TRBD1, 6 bases. The germline V gene encodes CDR1 KGHDR and CDR2 SFDVKD. The germline V and J ends were trimmed by 2 bases and 4 bases, with 13 bases remaining between them. The CDR3 consists of 15 residues. CDR3 region: CATSDSTRGGTEAFF. In nucleotides, the CDR3 is TGTGCCACCAGTGATTCGACCAGGGGTGGCACTGAAGCTTTCTTT.

This clonotype was detected only once. The V gene is TRBV19, the J gene TRBJ2-7; 9 positions agree with TRBD1. The V and J ends lost 4 bases and 6 bases, in that order; junction bases with no gene match: 10. This CDR3 contains 15 residues. The germline gives CDR1 LNHDA, CDR2 SQIVND (reference sequence). The CDR3 sequence is CASSTDRGNQAEQYF. The CDR3 DNA is TGTGCCAGTAGTACCGACAGGGGGAATCAGGCCGAGCAGTACTTC.

This chain joins TRBV5-1 and TRBJ1-1; 10 nucleotides agree with TRBD1. In germline, CDR1 is SGHRS, CDR2 YFSETQ. The CDR3 runs 13 residues. J gave up 10 bases and V 3 bases, and 6 bases lay outside the gene matches. The CDR3 loop is CASSSRQGARAFF. The CDR3 DNA reads TGCGCCAGCAGCTCCCGACAGGGGGCTAGAGCTTTCTTT.

The rearrangement uses TRBV20-1 and TRBJ1-6; D is ambiguous. Trimming removed 3 bases at V and 9 bases at J, with 12 bases between. The CDR3 has 13 amino acids. Per the germline V gene, CDR1 is DFQATT and CDR2 is SNEGSKA (reference sequence). CDR3 sequence: CSARVADSSPLHF. In DNA, the CDR3 is TGCAGTGCTAGGGTGGCAGATAGTTCACCCCTCCACTTT.